One sample yielded the 19 T cell receptor beta chains listed below, sequenced in a study of response to subunit inactivated influenza vaccine. TCRdb used MiXCR to reprocess the RT-PCR reads, holding one entry per CDR3 protein. Of over 400,000 distinct CDR3 sequences in the sample, over 10% were seen once. The sample consisted of PBMCs from blood, taken around seven weeks after vaccination. The receptors were gathered from a man in his fifties or sixties who received an inactivated influenza vaccine.

This clonotype was counted at least ten times. The chain uses TRBV10-3 and TRBJ2-6, with 10 bases fitting TRBD1. The germline V gene has CDR1 ENHRY and CDR2 SYGVKD. V was pared by 10 bases and J by 3 bases, with 6 bases of the junction left unmatched. This CDR3 is built from 15 residues. In nucleotides, the CDR3 is TGTGCCACCCGGGACAGGGGCCGTGGGGCCAACGTCCTGACTTTC. Translation gives CATRDRGRGANVLTF.

Worth noting for this clonotype: Compared with germline, one end of the junction differs, possibly owing to a read error. The rearrangement links TRBV19 to TRBJ2-3; 9 bases line up with TRBD2. The germline V gene encodes CDR1 LNHDA and CDR2 SQIVND (reference sequence). There are 13 residues in the CDR3. The CDR3 protein is CASRIAGVDTQYF. In DNA form, the CDR3 reads TGTGCCAGTAGGATAGCGGGAGTAGATACGCAGTATTTT.

As to this clonotype: Its ends do not fully match the called genes, so a read error is possible. J is TRBJ2-7 and V is TRBV7-2; TRBD1 is a possible D gene (6 bases). Germline-derived CDR1 and CDR2 are SGHTA and FQGNSA. This CDR3 contains 16 residues. The CDR3 DNA follows: TGTGCCAGCAGCTCCGTTGGGACATTAATCTCCTGCGAGCAGTACTTC. Amino acids: CASSSVGTLISCEQYF.

This clonotype was counted between two and nine times. The J gene is TRBJ1-4, the V gene TRBV20-1; possible D gene TRBD1, 6 bases. Trimming removed 7 bases at V and 5 bases at J, with 11 bases between. Germline V CDR1 and CDR2: DFQATT, SNEGSKA (reference sequence). This CDR3 comprises 12 residues. The chain's CDR3 is CSVSGVNEKLFF. The CDR3 nucleotides are TGCAGTGTCTCAGGGGTGAATGAAAAACTGTTTTTT.

This clonotype was counted a few times. The chain is built from TRBV3-1 and TRBJ2-1; either TRBD1 or TRBD2 may fit D (5 bases each). Trimming cost V 4 bases and J 5 bases, with 15 bases left between them. This CDR3 has 15 amino acids. Looked up from germline, CDR1 is LGHDT and CDR2 is YNNKEL (reference sequence). The CDR3 protein is CASSLGTGIDNEQFF. The CDR3 region has the DNA TGTGCCAGCAGCCTCGGGACGGGGATCGACAATGAGCAGTTCTTC.

The chain uses TRBV7-9 and TRBJ2-3; no reliable D call. Trimming removed 7 bases from V and 2 bases from J, with 10 bases in between. CDR1 and CDR2 from the germline V gene are SEHNR and FQNEAQ (reference sequence). CDR3 size: 13 residues. The CDR3 DNA follows: TGTGCCAGCACTCAGCTGTCCACAGATACGCAGTATTTT. Amino acids: CASTQLSTDTQYF.

The CDR3 region has the DNA TGTGCCAGCAGTACCGGGACAGACTATGGCTACACCTTC. The encoded protein is CASSTGTDYGYTF. The V and J genes are TRBV9 and TRBJ1-2; TRBD1 aligns across 7 bases. This CDR3 has 13 residues. J lost 3 bases, V lost 5 bases, and 4 bases had no gene match. CDR1 is SGDLS and CDR2 is YYNGEE in the germline V gene.

This chain uses TRBV27 with TRBJ2-7, with 9 positions matching TRBD1. With 5 bases clipped from V and 6 bases from J, the junction kept 5 bases outside the gene matches. The CDR3 runs 13 residues. CDR1 is MNHEY and CDR2 is SMNVEV in the germline V gene (reference sequence). CDR3 region: CASSKQGASEQYF. The CDR3 DNA follows: TGTGCCAGCAGTAAACAGGGGGCCAGCGAGCAGTACTTC.

In this sample, this clonotype turned up a few times. The genes are TRBV4-3 and TRBJ1-2, with D maybe TRBD1 (5 bases). This CDR3 has 14 amino acids. The germline V gene has CDR1 LGHNA and CDR2 YSLEER. V was pared by 0 bases and J by 4 bases, with 9 bases between. The CDR3 is CASSQDLTGYGYTF. As DNA, the CDR3 is TGCGCCAGCAGCCAAGATTTAACAGGCTATGGCTACACCTTC.

This clonotype has more than one count but fewer than ten. The CDR3 sequence: CSARDPAGGPYEQFF. The CDR3 region has the DNA TGCAGTGCTAGAGACCCAGCGGGAGGGCCCTATGAGCAGTTCTTC. V usage is TRBV20-1 and J usage is TRBJ2-1; TRBD2 agrees at 10 bases. The CDR3 consists of 15 residues. Germline lookup yields CDR1 DFQATT and CDR2 SNEGSKA (reference sequence). V lost 0 bases and J lost 8; bases outside the gene matches: 7.

The rearrangement links TRBV7-9 to TRBJ1-4, with TRBD1 matching 7 bases. Germline V lookup: CDR1 SEHNR, CDR2 FQNEAQ (reference sequence). The CDR3 covers 15 residues. The V and J ends lost 4 bases and 2 bases, in that order; junction bases with no gene match: 4. CDR3 residues: CASSSTGSTNEKLFF. CDR3 nucleotide sequence: TGTGCCAGCAGCTCGACAGGGTCGACTAATGAAAAACTGTTTTTT.

This clonotype appeared a few times. The chain carries TRBV3-1 and TRBJ2-7; TRBD2 is a possible D gene (6 bases). V was pared by 3 bases and J by 2 bases, with 11 bases between. There are 14 residues in the CDR3. CDR1 LGHDT and CDR2 YNNKEL come from the germline V gene (reference sequence). The DNA of the CDR3 is TGTGCCAGCAGCCAGGGTGGGAGGACCTACGAGCAGTACTTC. It is translated as CASSQGGRTYEQYF.

CDR3: CATSDAGLAGALGEQYF. CDR3 nucleotide sequence: TGTGCCACCAGTGACGCGGGACTAGCGGGAGCTCTCGGAGAGCAGTACTTC. The chain couples TRBV24-1 to TRBJ2-7, with TRBD2 matching 14 bases. The germline CDR1 and CDR2 sequences are KGHDR and SFDVKD. V was clipped by 4 bases and J by 7 bases; unmatched bases: 11. This CDR3 spans 17 amino acids.

This clonotype was recorded a few times. This chain joins TRBV7-6 and TRBJ2-2, with D uncertain. The V and J ends lost 3 bases and 4 bases respectively, with 12 bases between them. Germline loops: CDR1 SGHVS, CDR2 FNYEAQ. The CDR3 is made up of 15 amino acids. DNA for the CDR3: TGTGCCAGCAGCTTTGGGATTACCCCCACCGGGGAGCTGTTTTTT. As protein: CASSFGITPTGELFF.

This clonotype was detected many times. The chain joins TRBV12-3 or TRBV12-4 to TRBJ2-1; D is undetermined. The CDR3 is 14 residues long. Between the trimmed V and J ends, which lost 1 base and 4 bases, there was a span of 8 bases. CDR3 protein: CASSLGGLYNEQFF. Written as DNA, the CDR3 is TGTGCCAGCAGTTTAGGTGGGCTTTACAATGAGCAGTTCTTC.

This clonotype was observed a few times. The CDR3 DNA is TGCGCCAGCAGCCAAGATCCTCGGACTAGCGGGAGCAGGGAGACCCAGTACTTC. Translated, it gives CASSQDPRTSGSRETQYF. J is TRBJ2-5 and V is TRBV4-3, with 13 positions matching TRBD2. V was pared by 0 bases and J by 5 bases, with 9 bases of the junction left unmatched. The CDR3 is made up of 18 amino acids. Germline V gene sequence: CDR1 LGHNA, CDR2 YSLEER.

This clonotype was observed a handful of times. The V call is TRBV20-1, the J call TRBJ2-5; the match to TRBD1 covers 8 bases. The CDR3 runs 12 residues. CDR1 and CDR2 (germline): DFQATT, SNEGSKA (reference sequence). J lost 5 bases, V lost 6 bases, and 5 bases had no gene match. The chain's CDR3 is CSARQGAETQYF. In nucleotides, the CDR3 is TGCAGTGCAAGGCAGGGGGCCGAGACCCAGTACTTC.

This clonotype was counted between two and nine times. The chain joins TRBV15 to TRBJ2-5; either TRBD1 or TRBD2 may fit D (6 bases each). Germline V gene data show CDR1 as LNHNV and CDR2 as YYDKDF (reference sequence). Trimming took 5 bases from V and 4 from J, leaving 17 bases between them. This CDR3 comprises 15 residues. The CDR3: CATSWGGQSGETQYF. CDR3 sequence (DNA): TGTGCCACCAGCTGGGGAGGACAGAGCGGAGAGACCCAGTACTTC.

This clonotype has a handful of counts. Its ends do not fully match the called genes, so a read error is possible. The chain carries TRBV20-1 and TRBJ2-7; TRBD1 aligns across 11 bases. This CDR3 comprises 17 residues. Per the germline V gene, CDR1 is DFQATT and CDR2 is SNEGSKA (reference sequence). CDR3 coding DNA: TGCTGTGCTAGAGATCTCGCCGGACAGGGGGCCTCCTACGAGCAGTACTTC. Translation gives CCARDLAGQGASYEQYF.